This entry lists 6 T cell receptor beta chains sequenced from one sample in a study of PD-1 blockade in classical Hodgkin lymphoma. Stated time point: cycle 4 day 1 (C4D1), after 6 weeks of nivolumab. Each and every patient relapsed after autologous stem cell transplantation, and patients got differing brentuximab vedotin exposure. Thawed PBMCs underwent magnetic negative selection to yield purified CD4+ T cells. Only in-frame clones appear in the TCRdb table, and some are missing; sequencing was by immunoSEQ multiplex PCR. The data hold some 26,000 clones, with over 80% observed a single time. The input for sequencing was CD4+ T cells from blood, taken before the fourth cycle of nivolumab. All receptors derive from a human donor with classical Hodgkin lymphoma.

The V gene is TRBV4-3, the J gene TRBJ1-1; 11 positions agree with TRBD1. In germline, CDR1 is LGHNA, CDR2 YSLEER. This CDR3 is 16 amino acids long. With 5 bases clipped from V and 5 bases from J, the junction kept 10 bases outside the gene matches. The CDR3, as DNA: TGCGCCAGCAGCATCGGAGGAGGGACAGGGGGAACTGAAGCTTTCTTT. It yields the protein CASSIGGGTGGTEAFF.

The chain has TRBV5-1 and TRBJ2-3; TRBD2 agrees at 11 bases. V lost 4 bases to trimming and J lost 5 bases; unmatched junction nucleotides: 3. The length of the CDR3 is 14 residues. CDR1 and CDR2 (germline): SGHRS, YFSETQ. The CDR3: CASSPGLAVDTQYF. The CDR3 region has the DNA TGCGCCAGCAGCCCGGGACTAGCGGTAGATACGCAGTATTTT. Using reference TRBV5-1 and TRBJ2-3 for the parts outside the CDR3, the full variable domain is KAGVTQTPRYLIKTRGQQVTLSCSPISGHRSVSWYQQTPGQGLQFLFEYFSETQRNKGNFPGRFSGRQFSNSRSEMNVSTLELGDSALYLCASSPGLAVDTQYFGPGTRLTVL.

The chain carries TRBV19 and TRBJ1-6, with D maybe TRBD1 (6 bases). Trimming stripped 3 bases from V and 8 bases from J, with 14 bases between. CDR1 LNHDA and CDR2 SQIVND come from the germline V gene (reference sequence). The CDR3 sequence is 15 residues long. The CDR3 DNA follows: TGTGCCAGTAGTATTGGTCGGGACACGGATTCACCCCTCCACTTT. Translation: CASSIGRDTDSPLHF.

V is TRBV5-4 and J is TRBJ2-3; D unclear. The CDR3 sequence is 14 residues long. The V gene's germline CDR1 is SGHNT and CDR2 YYREEE (reference sequence). V lost 0 bases, J lost 2 bases, and 7 bases lay in between. The CDR3 loop reads CASSLVPNTDTQYF. DNA for the CDR3: TGTGCCAGCAGCTTGGTTCCGAACACAGATACGCAGTATTTT.

The rearrangement uses TRBV5-6 and TRBJ1-4, with a weak D call TRBD1 (5 bases). With 2 bases removed from V and 3 bases from J, the gap between germline ends came to 14 bases. CDR3 length equals 16 residues. The germline V gene has CDR1 SGHDT and CDR2 YYEEEE. CDR3 DNA: TGTGCCAGCAGCTTCCCCGGGGGGACGGCTAATGAAAAACTGTTTTTT. This codes for CASSFPGGTANEKLFF.

The chain links TRBV5-1 to TRBJ1-2, with 11 bases identical to TRBD1. Germline V gene data show CDR1 as SGHRS and CDR2 as YFSETQ. The CDR3 has 15 amino acids. V shed 4 bases, J shed 7 bases, and the junction held 9 bases outside the gene matches. The CDR3 DNA reads TGCGCCAGCAGCACCCGGGACAGGGGGATGGGTGGCTACACCTTC. Residues: CASSTRDRGMGGYTF.